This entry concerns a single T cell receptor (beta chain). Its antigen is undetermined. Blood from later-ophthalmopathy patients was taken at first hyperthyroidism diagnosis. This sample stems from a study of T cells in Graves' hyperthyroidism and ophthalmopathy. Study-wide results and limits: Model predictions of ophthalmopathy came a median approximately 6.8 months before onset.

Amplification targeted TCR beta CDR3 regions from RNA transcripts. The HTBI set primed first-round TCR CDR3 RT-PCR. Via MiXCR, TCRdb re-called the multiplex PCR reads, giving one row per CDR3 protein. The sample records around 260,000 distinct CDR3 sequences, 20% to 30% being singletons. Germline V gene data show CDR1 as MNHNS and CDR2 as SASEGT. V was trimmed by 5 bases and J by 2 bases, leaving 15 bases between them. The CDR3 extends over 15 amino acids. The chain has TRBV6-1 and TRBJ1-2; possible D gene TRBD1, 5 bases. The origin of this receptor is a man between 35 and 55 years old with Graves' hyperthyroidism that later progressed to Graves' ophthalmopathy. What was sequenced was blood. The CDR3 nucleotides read TGTGCCAGCAGTCCCCGGGGGGAGGGGAACTATGGCTACACCTTC. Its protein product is CASSPRGEGNYGYTF.